These 10 T cell receptor beta chains share one sample of origin, sequenced in a study of T cells after yellow fever vaccination (dated by TCRdb to about 2019). Explained via the paper, the treatment or condition label denotes: live attenuated yellow fever vaccine strain. The library was made by 5' RACE. Sequencing used an Illumina HiSeq 2500. TCRdb reprocessing: public reads trimmed at Q25 with fastp, clones called with MiXCR, in-frame beta chains kept. A single entry per CDR3 protein holds the most common genes and DNA from its merged rows. This sample has around 360,000 distinct CDR3 sequences in its table, and 11% of those were observed once. The ten largest account for 18% of the sample. This specimen was PBMCs, taken on the day of the first yellow fever vaccination. The receptors come from a young man who received the YFV17D yellow fever vaccine.

The rearrangement uses TRBV5-6 and TRBJ1-4; D is unclear. CDR1 SGHDT and CDR2 YYEEEE come from the germline V gene. The CDR3 consists of 14 residues. V gave up 1 base and J gave up 2 bases, with 6 bases separating them. The DNA of the CDR3 is TGTGCCAGCAGCTTGACGAGGACTAATGAAAAACTGTTTTTT. Amino acid sequence: CASSLTRTNEKLFF. The whole variable domain, remainder taken from reference TRBV5-6 and TRBJ1-4, is DAGVTQSPTHLIKTRGQQVTLRCSPKSGHDTVSWYQQALGQGPQFIFQYYEEEERQRGNFPDRFSGHQFPNYSSELNVNALLLGDSALYLCASSLTRTNEKLFFGSGTQLSVL.

This clonotype has at least ten counts. The genes are TRBV7-2 and TRBJ2-7; tentatively, D is TRBD2 (5 bases). The CDR3 has 12 amino acids. The V gene's germline CDR1 is SGHTA and CDR2 FQGNSA. Trimming shortened V by 3 bases and J by 4 bases, and 7 bases separated the two germline ends. The chain's CDR3 is CASSFRGYEQYF. CDR3 bases: TGTGCCAGCAGCTTTAGAGGGTACGAGCAGTACTTC.

The sample holds a few counts of this clonotype. J is TRBJ2-1 and V is TRBV10-3; 9 nucleotides match TRBD1. This CDR3 has 15 residues. J lost 7 bases, V lost 10 bases, and 14 bases had no gene match. Germline V lookup: CDR1 ENHRY, CDR2 SYGVKD. Here the CDR3 DNA reads TGTGCCACCTTACCGACAGGGGGGAAGAAAAATGAGCAGTTCTTC. Amino acids: CATLPTGGKKNEQFF.

The chain recombines TRBV18 with TRBJ2-5; D is undetermined. Per germline, CDR1 KGHSH and CDR2 LQKENI. V shed 3 bases and J shed 1 base, with 15 bases lying between them. The CDR3 is made up of 16 amino acids. The CDR3 region has the DNA TGTGCCAGCTCACCCTTCTCTTTGACCCTCCAAGAGACCCAGTACTTC. Protein product: CASSPFSLTLQETQYF.

Ten or more counts support this clonotype. The chain joins TRBV5-8 to TRBJ2-1; D possibly corresponds to TRBD2 (6 bases). The length of the CDR3 is 17 residues. V gave up 0 bases and J gave up 9 bases, with 22 bases separating them. The germline V gene has CDR1 SGHTS and CDR2 YDEGEE. This chain's CDR3 is CASSLAEGLLRIGEQFF. The CDR3 region has the DNA TGTGCCAGCAGCTTGGCGGAGGGGCTGCTAAGGATTGGTGAGCAGTTCTTC.

The rearrangement joins TRBV5-1 to TRBJ1-1; D unclear. Trimming removed 6 bases from V and 1 base from J, with 13 bases in between. The germline V gene encodes CDR1 SGHRS and CDR2 YFSETQ. This CDR3 has 14 amino acids. The DNA for the CDR3 is TGCGCCAGCAAAAAGGACGGACCGAACACTGAAGCTTTCTTT. This encodes CASKKDGPNTEAFF.

This clonotype was detected only a few times. This chain uses TRBV30 with TRBJ2-1; TRBD1 might be the D (6 bases). Looked up from germline, CDR1 is GTSNPN and CDR2 is SVGIG (reference sequence). This CDR3 has 16 residues. V gave up 1 base and J gave up 6 bases, with 19 bases separating them. The CDR3 loop reads CAWSARQARGFNEQFF. The CDR3 DNA reads as TGTGCCTGGAGTGCGAGACAGGCGCGCGGGTTCAATGAGCAGTTCTTC.

About this clonotype: One base away lies a much larger clone, so this may be a sequencing read error. V and J are TRBV4-1 and TRBJ2-7; D is ambiguous. This CDR3 has 17 amino acids. Germline CDR1 MGHRA, CDR2 YSYEKL. V lost 0 bases to trimming and J lost 3 bases, with 18 bases between them. The CDR3 DNA reads as TGCGCCAGCAGCCAAGAGGGAAAAACAAGGAAATTCTACGAGCAGTACTTC. Its translation: CASSQEGKTRKFYEQYF.

J is TRBJ1-4 and V is TRBV29-1; the match to TRBD1 covers 7 bases. The CDR3 is made up of 18 amino acids. Germline assignment: CDR1 SQVTM and CDR2 ANQGSEA. Trimming removed 4 bases from V and 6 bases from J; junction bases left unmatched: 20. For the CDR3, the DNA is TGCAGCGTTGCAATGGGGACAGTTTGGCGCTTGGAAGATGAAAAACTGTTTTTT. It encodes CSVAMGTVWRLEDEKLFF.

The CDR3 protein is CASGGYGYTF. The DNA for the CDR3 is TGTGCCAGCGGCGGCTATGGCTACACCTTC. The chain uses TRBV25-1 and TRBJ1-2; D ambiguous. V lost 8 bases to trimming and J lost 4 bases, with 5 bases between them. The length of the CDR3 is 10 residues. Germline lookup yields CDR1 MGHDK and CDR2 SYGVNS.